The sequence of this T cell receptor beta chain was determined in a study of cytomegalovirus exposure and HLA in healthy donors. About this clone: The target antigen is unknown.

Only in-frame clones appear in the TCRdb table, and some are missing; sequencing was by immunoSEQ multiplex PCR. The sample has roughly 130,000 clones, approximately 84% seen once; the top ten hold under 1.5%. The germline V gene has CDR1 LNHDA and CDR2 SQIVND (reference sequence). Trimming took 5 bases from V and 2 from J, leaving 9 bases between them. The CDR3 length is 13 residues. Study-wide points: Per published reports, the classifier diagnosed cytomegalovirus status with high specificity and sensitivity. Most TCR sequences were seen very rarely across donors, but some public TCRs occurred in many.

The V and J genes are TRBV19 and TRBJ1-2; D ambiguous. The source material was PBMCs. The receptor comes from a woman aged 25-40 years in good health and CMV-seronegative. Here the CDR3 reads CASSPTPNYGYTF. The DNA for the CDR3 is TGTGCCAGTAGTCCGACTCCAAACTATGGCTACACCTTC. Looking up the rest from reference TRBV19 and TRBJ1-2 gives the full variable domain: DGGITQSPKYLFRKEGQNVTLSCEQNLNHDAMYWYRQDPGQGLRLIYYSQIVNDFQKGDIAEGYSVSREKKESFPLTVTSAQKNPTAFYLCASSPTPNYGYTFGSGTRLTVV.